This T cell receptor (beta chain) was identified in a study of CD8 T cells in Susac syndrome. The CDR3 contains 15 residues. Trimming took 5 bases from V and 5 from J; bases not matched to a gene: 3. Germline assignment: CDR1 SGHNT and CDR2 YYREEE (reference sequence). RNA, at about 0.45 to 1 ug, was reverse transcribed with random hexamers. Amplification of TCR beta CDR3 across 54 Vbeta and 13 Jbeta was performed with immunoSEQ multiplex PCR. TCRdb re-analysed the immunoSEQ multiplex PCR reads in MiXCR, keeping a single row per CDR3 protein. The sample lists under 90,000 distinct CDR3 sequences; over 90% were seen once.

The sequencing sample was made of CD8+ T cells from PBMCs. This receptor was taken from a human donor with Susac syndrome. The chain links TRBV5-4 to TRBJ2-1; 14 nucleotides line up with TRBD2. The CDR3 nucleotides are TGTGCCAGCAGGAGGGGACTAGCGGGAGACAATGAGCAGTTCTTC. Translated, it gives CASRRGLAGDNEQFF.